This T cell receptor (beta chain) was recovered during a study of OX40 agonist ivuxolimab in advanced cancers. Across the study: The dose-escalation cohort was over 65% male, with a mean age of approximately 61 years, ranging roughly 23 to 85. Partial responses were observed in three patients, of whom one had hepatocellular carcinoma and two had cutaneous melanoma.

With 0 bases removed from V and 1 base from J, the gap between germline ends came to 7 bases. This CDR3 region has 14 residues. The germline V gene encodes CDR1 SGHDT and CDR2 YYEEEE. About this clone: Antigen unknown.

The protocol was immunoSEQ multiplex PCR, while the TCRdb copy is restricted to in-frame clones and leaves out a portion. The table has fewer than 30,000 clones, 83% seen once. Whole-study results and caveats: There were, on average, more expanded clones in CD8+ T cells than in CD4+. Low clonal expansion, among the lowest seen, marked partial responders at 0.1-3.0 mg/kg.

This clonotype originated in an adult with an advanced solid tumor such as melanoma, head and neck, liver or kidney cancer. The chain combines TRBV5-6 with TRBJ1-1; D not certain. The sample in question was CD4+ or CD8+ T cells sorted from blood, obtained in a trial of the OX40 agonist ivuxolimab. The CDR3 nucleotides read TGTGCCAGCAGCTTGGGGCGGTCGAACACTGAAGCTTTCTTT. Its translation is CASSLGRSNTEAFF.